The next 21 T cell receptor beta chains were all read from a single sample in a study of blood T cells in healthy people across ages. Primed by a sample-barcoded 5' primer and a J-beta primer mix, a second PCR proceeded for 7 to 11 cycles. TCRdb passed the 5' RACE reads through MiXCR, listing each CDR3 protein once. The repertoire holds some 640,000 distinct CDR3 sequences, with about 30% as singletons. Sequenced sample: blood. Receptors originate from a woman aged 80 or over in good health.

This clonotype showed up many times. One base away lies a much larger clone, so this may be a sequencing read error. The V gene is TRBV10-3, the J gene TRBJ2-5; 10 bases agree with TRBD1. The CDR3 contains 16 residues. The trim removed 0 bases at V and 11 bases at J, leaving 12 bases unmatched. In germline, CDR1 is ENHRY, CDR2 SYGVKD. The CDR3: CAISESTGGLGNEQYF. The DNA for the CDR3 is TGTGCCATCAGTGAGTCGACAGGGGGCTTGGGGAATGAGCAGTACTTC.

This clonotype was recorded many times. This chain links TRBV4-2 with TRBJ1-2; no clear D. This CDR3 is built from 14 residues. Germline values: CDR1 LGHNA, CDR2 YNFKEQ. V was shortened by 1 base and J by 7 bases, with 13 bases between the two germline ends. CDR3 bases: TGTGCCAGCAGCCAAGTCGGCGACCTCTTTGGCTACACCTTC. Protein: CASSQVGDLFGYTF.

This clonotype was counted many times. The CDR3 protein is CAWMPGRGEQYF. As DNA, the CDR3 is TGTGCCTGGATGCCAGGTCGGGGCGAGCAGTACTTC. This sequence joins TRBV30 and TRBJ2-7; possible D gene TRBD2, 5 bases. The germline gives CDR1 GTSNPN, CDR2 SVGIG (reference sequence). This CDR3 spans 12 amino acids. The V gene lost 4 bases and the J gene lost 6 bases, with 13 bases spanning the gap.

As for this clonotype: A much larger clone sits a single nucleotide away, making a read error possible. J is TRBJ1-2 and V is TRBV28, with 7 positions matching TRBD1. The V segment lost 1 base and the J segment 1 base; nucleotides outside the gene matches: 6. There are 16 residues in the CDR3. Germline V lookup: CDR1 MDHEN, CDR2 SYDVKM. Here the CDR3 reads CASSLSDREGNYGYTF. For the CDR3, the DNA is TGTGCCAGCAGTTTATCTGACAGGGAGGGTAACTATGGCTACACCTTC.

Ten or more counts support this clonotype. The V and J genes are TRBV20-1 and TRBJ2-7; the D gene could be TRBD1 or TRBD2 (5 bases each). CDR3 length equals 14 residues. V lost 5 bases to trimming and J lost 5 bases, with 19 bases between them. From germline, CDR1 is DFQATT and CDR2 SNEGSKA (reference sequence). The DNA for the CDR3 is TGCAGTGCTCTCCTGGCGAGGGGTACCAACGAGCAGTACTTC. Its protein product is CSALLARGTNEQYF.

This clonotype was recorded many times. V gene TRBV5-1 combines with J gene TRBJ2-7; the D is unclear. Trimming took 0 bases from V and 5 from J, leaving 12 bases between them. This CDR3 is built from 14 residues. CDR1 and CDR2 from the germline V gene are SGHRS and YFSETQ. The DNA for the CDR3 is TGCGCCAGCAGCTTGGCCGTCCAAGCGAACGAGCAGTACTTC. Translation: CASSLAVQANEQYF.

The J gene is TRBJ1-2, the V gene TRBV7-9, with D possibly TRBD1 on 6 matching bases. Germline loops: CDR1 SEHNR, CDR2 FQNEAQ (reference sequence). Trimming pared 4 bases from V and 4 bases from J, leaving 22 bases between. There are 17 residues in the CDR3. CDR3 residues: CASSSIGQGLVPYGYTF. CDR3 in DNA: TGTGCCAGCAGCTCCATCGGCCAGGGGCTTGTCCCCTATGGCTACACCTTC. The full variable domain, its missing parts supplied by reference TRBV7-9 and TRBJ1-2, is DTGVSQNPRHKITKRGQNVTFRCDPISEHNRLYWYRQTLGQGPEFLTYFQNEAQLEKSRLLSDRFSAERPKGSFSTLEIQRTEQGDSAMYLCASSSIGQGLVPYGYTFGSGTRLTVV.

This clonotype occurred many times. This chain uses TRBV12-3 or TRBV12-4 with TRBJ2-1; 10 bases line up with TRBD2. CDR3 length: 17 amino acids. With 2 bases clipped from V and 0 bases from J, the junction kept 4 bases outside the gene matches. CDR3 nucleotide sequence: TGTGCCAGCAGTTTATCTAGCGGGGGCCCCTCCTACAATGAGCAGTTCTTC. Encoded protein: CASSLSSGGPSYNEQFF.

This clonotype was seen ten or more times. The chain recombines TRBV24-1 with TRBJ2-1, with 10 bases matching TRBD1. Germline values: CDR1 KGHDR, CDR2 SFDVKD. The CDR3 contains 16 residues. Unmatched junction bases numbered 4, after V lost 4 bases and J lost 2 bases. The CDR3 sequence is CATSEWGTGAYNEQFF. The DNA of the CDR3 is TGTGCCACCAGTGAATGGGGGACAGGGGCCTACAATGAGCAGTTCTTC.

V usage is TRBV20-1 and J usage is TRBJ2-3; 9 bases are shared with TRBD1. In germline, CDR1 is DFQATT, CDR2 SNEGSKA (reference sequence). There are 14 residues in the CDR3. Losses at the gene ends were 6 bases for V and 4 bases for J; bases not matched to a gene: 8. The chain's CDR3 is CSALGDREPDTQYF. The CDR3 coding sequence is TGCAGTGCCTTGGGGGACAGGGAACCAGATACGCAGTATTTT.

Worth noting for this clonotype: This may come from a read error, since a much larger clone is one base off. The rearrangement links TRBV5-1 to TRBJ1-6, with D tentatively TRBD1 (5 bases). Germline CDR1 SGHRS, CDR2 YFSETQ. The CDR3 runs to 15 residues. V was shortened by 6 bases and J by 5 bases, with 15 bases between the two germline ends. CDR3 DNA sequence: TGCGCCAGCACTTCGGACACCCCGCATAATTCACCCCTCCACTTT. This codes for CASTSDTPHNSPLHF.

The rearrangement uses TRBV3-1 and TRBJ2-3; 8 bases map to TRBD2. This CDR3 is 16 amino acids long. V trimming: 1 base; J trimming: 0 bases; junction bases outside the gene matches: 3. Germline V gene data show CDR1 as LGHDT and CDR2 as YNNKEL (reference sequence). CDR3 nucleotides: TGTGCCAGCAGCCAAGTCCGGGGGGGAAGCACAGATACGCAGTATTTT. Translation gives CASSQVRGGSTDTQYF.

This clonotype occurred many times. This chain connects TRBV10-3 to TRBJ2-1, with D possibly TRBD2 on 5 matching bases. Deletions cut 10 bases from V and 3 bases from J, with 19 bases between. CDR1 and CDR2 (germline): ENHRY, SYGVKD. The CDR3 length is 15 residues. The CDR3 sequence: CATRGSGEHYNEQFF. The CDR3 DNA follows: TGTGCCACCCGAGGGTCCGGGGAGCACTACAATGAGCAGTTCTTC.

There are many counts of this clonotype. The rearrangement uses TRBV5-1 and TRBJ2-3; D is undetermined. Looked up from germline, CDR1 is SGHRS and CDR2 is YFSETQ. V was clipped by 4 bases and J by 2 bases, with 5 bases between them. This CDR3 is built from 12 residues. The CDR3 spells CASSPTTDTQYF. DNA for the CDR3: TGCGCCAGCAGCCCAACCACAGATACGCAGTATTTT. The full variable domain, in which reference TRBV5-1 and TRBJ2-3 provide the parts outside the CDR3, is KAGVTQTPRYLIKTRGQQVTLSCSPISGHRSVSWYQQTPGQGLQFLFEYFSETQRNKGNFPGRFSGRQFSNSRSEMNVSTLELGDSALYLCASSPTTDTQYFGPGTRLTVL.

V is TRBV6-5 and J is TRBJ2-4; the match to TRBD1 covers 9 bases. The CDR3 runs to 14 residues. V shed 8 bases and J 0 bases; nucleotides not matched to a gene: 2. Germline V gives CDR1 MNHEY, CDR2 SVGAGI. The DNA of the CDR3 is TGTGCCAGCCGACAGGGGGTAGCCAAAAACATTCAGTACTTC. Translating gives CASRQGVAKNIQYF.

This clonotype appeared many times. The DNA of the CDR3 is TGTGCCAGCAGTGACTCTTCGGGGGCCCACAATGAGCAGTTCTTC. As protein: CASSDSSGAHNEQFF. This chain links TRBV6-4 with TRBJ2-1; D possibly uses TRBD1 or TRBD2 (6 bases each). Germline loops: CDR1 MRHNA, CDR2 SNTAGT. This CDR3 comprises 15 residues. V shed 0 bases and J shed 5 bases, with 11 bases lying between them.

The genes are TRBV7-2 and TRBJ1-4; perhaps TRBD1 as D (6 bases). V lost 1 base and J lost 11, with 17 bases in between. Germline CDR1 reads SGHTA; CDR2 reads FQGNSA. The length of the CDR3 is 15 residues. The CDR3 nucleotides are TGTGCCAGCAGCTTAGGGAGACAGGTAGCTAGGAAACTGTTTTTT. This codes for CASSLGRQVARKLFF.

This chain joins TRBV20-1 and TRBJ1-2; D remains unclear. V was trimmed by 0 bases and J by 11 bases, leaving 19 bases between them. The CDR3 is 14 amino acids. Germline V gene lookup returns CDR1 DFQATT and CDR2 SNEGSKA (reference sequence). The CDR3 loop reads CSARDPPEAMSYTF. CDR3 sequence (DNA): TGCAGTGCTAGAGATCCCCCTGAAGCCATGTCTTACACCTTC.

This clonotype was seen ten or more times. The genes are TRBV27 and TRBJ2-7; maybe TRBD2 (5 bases). Trimming shortened V by 5 bases and J by 7 bases, and 15 bases separated the two germline ends. The CDR3 is 13 amino acids. Germline V gene lookup returns CDR1 MNHEY and CDR2 SMNVEV (reference sequence). CDR3 coding DNA: TGTGCCAGCAGTCCCGGGGTTCTCGGGGAGCAGTACTTC. This translates into CASSPGVLGEQYF.

J is TRBJ1-2 and V is TRBV5-6; possibly TRBD1 for D (5 bases). Trimming pared 4 bases from V and 8 bases from J, leaving 12 bases between. Germline CDR1 is SGHDT and CDR2 is YYEEEE. The CDR3 has 12 amino acids. CDR3 amino acids: CASSAYRRGYTF. CDR3 nucleotide sequence: TGTGCCAGCAGCGCCTACAGGCGGGGCTACACCTTC.

This clonotype was picked up many times. This rearrangement joins TRBV20-1 to TRBJ2-5; TRBD2 might be the D (5 bases). Germline CDR1 DFQATT, CDR2 SNEGSKA (reference sequence). The germline V and J ends were trimmed by 6 bases and 2 bases, with 16 bases remaining between them. The CDR3 consists of 14 residues. CDR3 residues: CSAGGSPVQETQYF. For the CDR3, the DNA is TGCAGTGCAGGAGGCTCACCAGTTCAAGAGACCCAGTACTTC.